The rows below give T cell receptor beta chains drawn from one sample of a study of T cells in Graves' hyperthyroidism and ophthalmopathy. TCRdb analysed the multiplex PCR reads with MiXCR anew, one entry per CDR3 protein. The sample consists of about 420,000 distinct CDR3 sequences, around a sixth of them appearing once. The sample was blood. The receptor source for this set is a woman younger than 35 with Graves' hyperthyroidism. The CDR3 runs from the conserved cysteine through the conserved F or W. D genes are given only for firm matches. Only some rows state a clone size, as once, few, many or a class for expanded clones.

cdr3_nt: TGTGCCAGTAGTCTGGGGGGGGGTTTGAGCACTGAAGCTTTCTTT
cdr3_aa: CASSLGGGLSTEAFF
d_call: NA
j_call: TRBJ1-1
v_call: TRBV19
clone_size: many

cdr3_nt: TGTGCCAGCAGCACGCTACGGAGCGGGGGTGGAGACGAGCAGTACTTC
cdr3_aa: CASSTLRSGGGDEQYF
d_call: TRBD2
j_call: TRBJ2-7
v_call: TRBV7-9
clone_size: many

cdr3_nt: TGTGCCAGCAACTCCCACGGGGGAGAGACCCAGTACTTC
cdr3_aa: CASNSHGGETQYF
d_call: NA
j_call: TRBJ2-5
v_call: TRBV7-8
clone_size: many

cdr3_nt: TGTGCCAGCAGCTTGGACGATAGCCTAAGCGGGAGGGCCTGGACAGATACGCAGTATTTT
cdr3_aa: CASSLDDSLSGRAWTDTQYF
d_call: TRBD2
j_call: TRBJ2-3
v_call: TRBV7-2
clone_size: once

cdr3_nt: TGTGCCAGCAGCTTAGCACAGGGATGGACAGGAAACACCATATATTTT
cdr3_aa: CASSLAQGWTGNTIYF
d_call: NA
j_call: TRBJ1-3
v_call: TRBV7-6
clone_size: few

cdr3_nt: TGCAGTGCTAGAGTTGGGGGTGGGAAAGAGACCCAGTACTTC
cdr3_aa: CSARVGGGKETQYF
d_call: NA
j_call: TRBJ2-5
v_call: TRBV20-1
clone_size: many

cdr3_nt: TGCGCCAGCAGCCTGGGACTAGTAGTCGATGAGCAGTTCTTC
cdr3_aa: CASSLGLVVDEQFF
d_call: TRBD2
j_call: TRBJ2-1
v_call: TRBV5-1
clone_size: many

cdr3_nt: TGTGCCAGCAGCTATACAGGGTACGAGCAGTACTTC
cdr3_aa: CASSYTGYEQYF
d_call: NA
j_call: TRBJ2-7
v_call: TRBV3-1
clone_size: NA

cdr3_nt: TGTGCCAGCAGCCAAGGGGGCGGGGCGAGCGAGCAGTACTTC
cdr3_aa: CASSQGGGASEQYF
d_call: NA
j_call: TRBJ2-7
v_call: TRBV3-1
clone_size: NA

cdr3_nt: TGTGCCTGGAGACCGGGACAGGCTTCCACTGAAGCTTTCTTT
cdr3_aa: CAWRPGQASTEAFF
d_call: TRBD1
j_call: TRBJ1-1
v_call: TRBV30
clone_size: NA

cdr3_nt: TGTGCCAGCAGCTTCGGGACAGGTGCCGGGGAGCTGTTTTTT
cdr3_aa: CASSFGTGAGELFF
d_call: TRBD1
j_call: TRBJ2-2
v_call: TRBV11-2
clone_size: many

cdr3_nt: TGTGCCAGCAGCCGTAGCGGAGGTGTCGCCGGGGAGCTGTTTTTT
cdr3_aa: CASSRSGGVAGELFF
d_call: NA
j_call: TRBJ2-2
v_call: TRBV3-1
clone_size: NA

cdr3_nt: TGTGCCAGCAGATTACGACAGGGAAGCCTCAAAAACATTCAGTACTTC
cdr3_aa: CASRLRQGSLKNIQYF
d_call: TRBD1
j_call: TRBJ2-4
v_call: TRBV2
clone_size: many

cdr3_nt: TGCGCCAGCAGCTTGGCGCCTAGCGGGACAGCAGAGCAGTACTTC
cdr3_aa: CASSLAPSGTAEQYF
d_call: TRBD2
j_call: TRBJ2-7
v_call: TRBV5-1
clone_size: many

cdr3_nt: TGTGCCAGCAGTTTAATCGCAGGGGGTCAGCCCCAGCATTTT
cdr3_aa: CASSLIAGGQPQHF
d_call: TRBD1
j_call: TRBJ1-5
v_call: TRBV12-3/TRBV12-4
clone_size: NA

cdr3_nt: TGTGCCAGCAGTTACTCTAGAGTCTACGAGCAGTACTTC
cdr3_aa: CASSYSRVYEQYF
d_call: NA
j_call: TRBJ2-7
v_call: TRBV6-6
clone_size: many

cdr3_nt: TGTGCCAGTAGTTCCCGACAGGCGGGGAGCAATCAGCCCCAGCATTTT
cdr3_aa: CASSSRQAGSNQPQHF
d_call: NA
j_call: TRBJ1-5
v_call: TRBV19
clone_size: many

cdr3_nt: TGTGCCAGCAGTAAAGGACAGGGGCCGAGCTCCTACAATGAGCAGTTCTTC
cdr3_aa: CASSKGQGPSSYNEQFF
d_call: TRBD1
j_call: TRBJ2-1
v_call: TRBV6-1
clone_size: NA

cdr3_nt: TGTGCCAGCAGTGAACTACAGATGGAGGAAAAACTGTTTTTT
cdr3_aa: CASSELQMEEKLFF
d_call: NA
j_call: TRBJ1-4
v_call: TRBV25-1
clone_size: few

cdr3_nt: TGTGCCAGCAGCCGGGGGACGGCTAACTATGGCTACACCTTC
cdr3_aa: CASSRGTANYGYTF
d_call: NA
j_call: TRBJ1-2
v_call: TRBV12-3/TRBV12-4
clone_size: many

cdr3_nt: TGTGCCAGCAGTGATTCAGGTCCGAGGAACACCATATATTTT
cdr3_aa: CASSDSGPRNTIYF
d_call: NA
j_call: TRBJ1-3
v_call: TRBV2
clone_size: many

cdr3_nt: TGTGCCAGCAGCCCCGGTGTGTCCTACAATGAGCAGTTCTTC
cdr3_aa: CASSPGVSYNEQFF
d_call: NA
j_call: TRBJ2-1
v_call: TRBV7-8
clone_size: NA

cdr3_nt: TGTGCCACCAGCCGTTGGACAGGCAATTATCAGCCCCAGCATTTT
cdr3_aa: CATSRWTGNYQPQHF
d_call: TRBD1
j_call: TRBJ1-5
v_call: TRBV15
clone_size: few

cdr3_nt: TGTGCCAGCAGTGACAGGCTCTCCTACGAGCAGTACTTC
cdr3_aa: CASSDRLSYEQYF
d_call: NA
j_call: TRBJ2-7
v_call: TRBV2
clone_size: many

cdr3_nt: TGTGCCAGCAGCGTAGGAGGGGCGGCCTACGAGCAGTACTTC
cdr3_aa: CASSVGGAAYEQYF
d_call: NA
j_call: TRBJ2-7
v_call: TRBV9
clone_size: NA

cdr3_nt: TGTGCCAGCAGTTTTCAGCGGGCCGGAGATACGCAGTATTTT
cdr3_aa: CASSFQRAGDTQYF
d_call: NA
j_call: TRBJ2-3
v_call: TRBV27
clone_size: many

cdr3_nt: TGTGCCAGCAGTTTAATCGGCTCGGGACAGATCTACGAGCAGTACTTC
cdr3_aa: CASSLIGSGQIYEQYF
d_call: TRBD1
j_call: TRBJ2-7
v_call: TRBV11-1
clone_size: once

cdr3_nt: TGTGCCAGCATTCCTTCGGGCGGGACCTACGAGCAGTACTTC
cdr3_aa: CASIPSGGTYEQYF
d_call: NA
j_call: TRBJ2-7
v_call: TRBV6-1
clone_size: few

cdr3_nt: TGCAGTGCTAGAGATCGGGGGGGGAGTACCCACAATGAGCAGTTCTTC
cdr3_aa: CSARDRGGSTHNEQFF
d_call: TRBD2
j_call: TRBJ2-1
v_call: TRBV20-1
clone_size: many

cdr3_nt: TGTGCCAGCAGTTACTCGACCGAAGATGGCTACACCTTC
cdr3_aa: CASSYSTEDGYTF
d_call: NA
j_call: TRBJ1-2
v_call: TRBV6-5
clone_size: many

cdr3_nt: TGTGCCAGCAGTTTATCGAGAGCAAATGGCTACACCTTC
cdr3_aa: CASSLSRANGYTF
d_call: NA
j_call: TRBJ1-2
v_call: TRBV27
clone_size: many

cdr3_nt: TGCGCCAGCAGGACAGAGGGCCCCTATGGCTACACCTTC
cdr3_aa: CASRTEGPYGYTF
d_call: NA
j_call: TRBJ1-2
v_call: TRBV5-1
clone_size: few

cdr3_nt: TGTGCCAGCAGCTTCCCCCCCGGACAGTTCTCCTACGAGCAGTACTTC
cdr3_aa: CASSFPPGQFSYEQYF
d_call: NA
j_call: TRBJ2-7
v_call: TRBV7-8
clone_size: few

cdr3_nt: TGTGCCAGCAGTAAAACGGGGGGTCCAGATACGCAGTATTTT
cdr3_aa: CASSKTGGPDTQYF
d_call: TRBD2
j_call: TRBJ2-3
v_call: TRBV27
clone_size: few

cdr3_nt: TGTGCCAGCAGTAGGGGGCCAGGGGGTCAGCCCCAGCATTTT
cdr3_aa: CASSRGPGGQPQHF
d_call: TRBD1
j_call: TRBJ1-5
v_call: TRBV2
clone_size: many

cdr3_nt: TGCGCCAGCAGCCAGGCGCAGGGCAGCCTACCCTACGAGCAGTACTTC
cdr3_aa: CASSQAQGSLPYEQYF
d_call: NA
j_call: TRBJ2-7
v_call: TRBV5-1
clone_size: NA

cdr3_nt: TGTGCCAGCAGCTTGGAAGGGGAGAGCTACACAGATACGCAGTATTTT
cdr3_aa: CASSLEGESYTDTQYF
d_call: NA
j_call: TRBJ2-3
v_call: TRBV5-6
clone_size: NA

cdr3_nt: TGCGCCAGCAGCTTGGCCGGGGGACAGGAAACAGATACGCAGTATTTT
cdr3_aa: CASSLAGGQETDTQYF
d_call: TRBD1
j_call: TRBJ2-3
v_call: TRBV5-1
clone_size: NA

cdr3_nt: TGTGCCAGCAGCTTCCGCGGGTGGGGGGGGGAGCAGTTCTTC
cdr3_aa: CASSFRGWGGEQFF
d_call: TRBD2
j_call: TRBJ2-1
v_call: TRBV7-3
clone_size: many

cdr3_nt: TGTGCCAGCAGTCGGACAGGGAGGGTGTCCTACGAGCAGTACTTC
cdr3_aa: CASSRTGRVSYEQYF
d_call: NA
j_call: TRBJ2-7
v_call: TRBV2
clone_size: once

cdr3_nt: TGTGCCAGCAGTCTCTCTAGTGTGTGGAACAGATACAATGAGCAGTTCTTC
cdr3_aa: CASSLSSVWNRYNEQFF
d_call: NA
j_call: TRBJ2-1
v_call: TRBV6-2/TRBV6-3
clone_size: NA

cdr3_nt: TGTGCCAGCGGTCAACCGGTAGGGGGGGCATCGGGCGAGCAGTACTTC
cdr3_aa: CASGQPVGGASGEQYF
d_call: NA
j_call: TRBJ2-7
v_call: TRBV7-8
clone_size: many

cdr3_nt: TGTGCCAGCAGCTCCTACAGGATTTGGACCGGGACCCAGTACTTC
cdr3_aa: CASSSYRIWTGTQYF
d_call: NA
j_call: TRBJ2-5
v_call: TRBV11-2
clone_size: once

cdr3_nt: TGTGCCAGCAGCGCCCACTACGAGCAGTACTTC
cdr3_aa: CASSAHYEQYF
d_call: NA
j_call: TRBJ2-7
v_call: TRBV12-3/TRBV12-4
clone_size: many

cdr3_nt: TGTGCCAGCAGCTTAGATCTTAGGGTCACTGAAGCTTTCTTT
cdr3_aa: CASSLDLRVTEAFF
d_call: NA
j_call: TRBJ1-1
v_call: TRBV11-2
clone_size: NA

cdr3_nt: TGTGCCAGCAGCTTTGAGAACTACGAGCAGTACTTC
cdr3_aa: CASSFENYEQYF
d_call: NA
j_call: TRBJ2-7
v_call: TRBV7-9
clone_size: NA

cdr3_nt: TGCGCCAGCAGCCAAGGCGGAGCGGCGAACACCGGGGAGCTGTTTTTT
cdr3_aa: CASSQGGAANTGELFF
d_call: NA
j_call: TRBJ2-2
v_call: TRBV4-1
clone_size: NA

cdr3_nt: TGTGCCAGCAGCTATAGTACAGGGGCAGCGAAAGAGACCCAGTACTTC
cdr3_aa: CASSYSTGAAKETQYF
d_call: TRBD1
j_call: TRBJ2-5
v_call: TRBV7-9
clone_size: many

cdr3_nt: TGTGCCAGCAGTCGGGACAGAAGCAATCAGCCCCAGCATTTT
cdr3_aa: CASSRDRSNQPQHF
d_call: TRBD1
j_call: TRBJ1-5
v_call: TRBV12-3/TRBV12-4
clone_size: many

cdr3_nt: TGTGCCAGCAGCTTAACCGGCCCGGTGTTTTTT
cdr3_aa: CASSLTGPVFF
d_call: NA
j_call: TRBJ2-2
v_call: TRBV11-2
clone_size: few

cdr3_nt: TGCGCCAGCAGCGAGACAGGTCGACAGCCCCAGCATTTT
cdr3_aa: CASSETGRQPQHF
d_call: NA
j_call: TRBJ1-5
v_call: TRBV5-1
clone_size: many

cdr3_nt: TGTGCCAGCAGCCAAGATGAGGCAGGGGGCAGATCTGGAAACACCATATATTTT
cdr3_aa: CASSQDEAGGRSGNTIYF
d_call: TRBD1
j_call: TRBJ1-3
v_call: TRBV14
clone_size: NA

cdr3_nt: TGTGCCAGTAGTATTAGGGGTCGAGGCAATCAGCCCCAGCATTTT
cdr3_aa: CASSIRGRGNQPQHF
d_call: NA
j_call: TRBJ1-5
v_call: TRBV19
clone_size: NA

cdr3_nt: TGTGCCAGCAGCTTACGCACGGGCAATGAGCAGTTCTTC
cdr3_aa: CASSLRTGNEQFF
d_call: NA
j_call: TRBJ2-1
v_call: TRBV11-3
clone_size: many

cdr3_nt: TGTGCCAGCAGCTCAAGGACTAGCGGGAGGGCCGGCTCGGCCTACAATGAGCAGTTCTTC
cdr3_aa: CASSSRTSGRAGSAYNEQFF
d_call: TRBD2
j_call: TRBJ2-1
v_call: TRBV7-2
clone_size: NA

cdr3_nt: TGTGCCAGTGGACCGCGACTAGCGGTCTACAATGAGCAGTTCTTC
cdr3_aa: CASGPRLAVYNEQFF
d_call: TRBD2
j_call: TRBJ2-1
v_call: TRBV19
clone_size: NA

cdr3_nt: TGCAGTGCTAAATTTCTAGCGGGCGGGGACAATGAGCAGTTCTTC
cdr3_aa: CSAKFLAGGDNEQFF
d_call: TRBD2
j_call: TRBJ2-1
v_call: TRBV20-1
clone_size: NA

cdr3_nt: TGTGCCAGCAGCGTAGACATTGCAGCCCATAGTTCACCCCTCCACTTT
cdr3_aa: CASSVDIAAHSSPLHF
d_call: NA
j_call: TRBJ1-6
v_call: TRBV9
clone_size: NA

cdr3_nt: TGCGCCAGCAGACGGACAGGGGGTTATAATGAGCAGCTCTTC
cdr3_aa: CASRRTGGYNEQLF
d_call: TRBD1
j_call: TRBJ2-1
v_call: TRBV5-1
clone_size: few

cdr3_nt: TGTGCCAGTAGTCCCGGGACAGGGGGATTTAGCACTGAAGCTTTCTTT
cdr3_aa: CASSPGTGGFSTEAFF
d_call: TRBD1
j_call: TRBJ1-1
v_call: TRBV19
clone_size: many